The TCR beta chain under discussion was sequenced for a study of identical twins. Findings and limits, study-wide: Beta out-of-frame sequences showed weaker excess twin sharing.

This CDR3 is 19 amino acids long. With 2 bases clipped from V and 8 bases from J, the junction kept 19 bases outside the gene matches. Germline CDR1 reads SGHAT; CDR2 reads FQNNGV. This clonotype was seen only a few times. What it binds is unknown. Template switching supplied a universal primer site; unique molecular identifiers were carried on the cDNA. TCRdb passed the 5' RACE reads through MiXCR, listing each CDR3 protein once. The sample includes approximately 210,000 distinct CDR3 sequences, about a sixth of them seen just once. These data were also filed under a second study, of T cells expressing NK-cell markers.

The source is a young woman in good health. The V call is TRBV11-2, the J call TRBJ2-1, with 9 positions matching TRBD2. Sequenced: CD8+ T cells sorted from blood. The CDR3 here is CASSLNLVASGAGWDEQFF. Here the CDR3 DNA reads TGTGCCAGCAGCTTAAATCTGGTGGCTAGCGGGGCGGGTTGGGATGAGCAGTTCTTC.